Listed here are 2 T cell receptor beta chains from one sample, sequenced in a study of T cell responses to AZD1222 COVID-19 vaccine. Repertoires were generated with immunoSEQ multiplex PCR, while TCRdb's copy carries only in-frame clones and drops some. The repertoire holds tens of thousands of clones, with 90% as singletons. The sample consisted of peripheral blood, taken on day 0 of AZD1222 vaccination. The receptors here all came from an adult in good health.

In DNA form, the CDR3 reads TGTGCCAGCAGCGCCGGGGGGAATAGCAATCAGCCCCAGCATTTT. It encodes CASSAGGNSNQPQHF. The V call is TRBV9, the J call TRBJ1-5, with D tentatively TRBD1 (5 bases). This CDR3 region has 15 residues. CDR1 is SGDLS and CDR2 is YYNGEE in the germline V gene. V shed 3 bases and J shed 0 bases, with 10 bases lying between them.

This clone was seen more than once but under ten times. The J gene is TRBJ2-7, the V gene TRBV28; D uncertain. Germline V gene sequence: CDR1 MDHEN, CDR2 SYDVKM. The V end lost 3 bases, the J end lost 4 bases, and 13 bases lay between the germline ends. The CDR3 sequence is 14 residues long. CDR3 residues: CASSFRPGGYEQYF. Written as DNA, the CDR3 is TGTGCCAGCAGTTTCCGCCCAGGTGGGTACGAGCAGTACTTC.